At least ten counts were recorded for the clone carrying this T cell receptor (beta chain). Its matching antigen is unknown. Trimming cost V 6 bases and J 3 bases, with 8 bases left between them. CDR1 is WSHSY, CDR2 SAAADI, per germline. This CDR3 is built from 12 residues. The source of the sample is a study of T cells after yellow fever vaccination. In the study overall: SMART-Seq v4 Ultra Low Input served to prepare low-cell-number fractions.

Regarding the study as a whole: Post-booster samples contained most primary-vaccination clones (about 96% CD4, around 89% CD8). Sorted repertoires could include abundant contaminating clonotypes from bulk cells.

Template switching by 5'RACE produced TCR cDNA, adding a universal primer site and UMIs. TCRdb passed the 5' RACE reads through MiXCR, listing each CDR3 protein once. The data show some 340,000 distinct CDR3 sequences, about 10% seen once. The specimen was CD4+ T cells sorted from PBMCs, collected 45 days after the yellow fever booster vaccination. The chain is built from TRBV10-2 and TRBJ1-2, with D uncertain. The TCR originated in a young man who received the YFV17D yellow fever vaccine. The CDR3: CASRRDDYGYTF. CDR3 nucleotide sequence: TGCGCCAGCAGGCGGGATGACTATGGCTACACCTTC.